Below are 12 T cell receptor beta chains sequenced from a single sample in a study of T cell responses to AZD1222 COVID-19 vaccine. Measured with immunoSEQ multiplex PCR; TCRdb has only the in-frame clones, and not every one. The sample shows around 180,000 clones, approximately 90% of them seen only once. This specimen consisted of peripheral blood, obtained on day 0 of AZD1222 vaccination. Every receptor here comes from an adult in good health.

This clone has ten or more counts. The CDR3 sequence: CASSYSTAQGGYTF. CDR3 DNA: TGTGCCAGCAGTTACTCGACAGCCCAAGGGGGCTACACCTTC. The V call is TRBV6-2 or TRBV6-3, the J call TRBJ1-2, with D possibly being TRBD1 (5 bases). The CDR3 consists of 14 residues. Looked up from germline, CDR1 is MNHEY and CDR2 is SVGEGT. V was cut by 0 bases and J by 8 bases, with 13 bases left in between.

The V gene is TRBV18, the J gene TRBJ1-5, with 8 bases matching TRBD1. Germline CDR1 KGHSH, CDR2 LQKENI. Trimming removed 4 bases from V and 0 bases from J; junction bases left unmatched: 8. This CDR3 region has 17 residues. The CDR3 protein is CASSLLDREGSNQPQHF. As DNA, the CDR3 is TGTGCCAGCTCACTTTTGGACAGGGAGGGTAGCAATCAGCCCCAGCATTTT.

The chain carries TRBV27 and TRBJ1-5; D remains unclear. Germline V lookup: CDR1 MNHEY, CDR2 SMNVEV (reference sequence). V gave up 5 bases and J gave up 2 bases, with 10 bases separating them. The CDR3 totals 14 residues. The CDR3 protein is CASSRDWGNQPQHF. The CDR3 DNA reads TGTGCCAGCAGTAGGGATTGGGGCAATCAGCCCCAGCATTTT.

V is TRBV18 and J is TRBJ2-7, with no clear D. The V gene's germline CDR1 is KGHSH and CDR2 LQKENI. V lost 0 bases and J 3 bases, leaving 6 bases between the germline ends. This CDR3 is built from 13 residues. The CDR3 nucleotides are TGTGCCAGCTCACCACCGGACCGCTACGAGCAGTACTTC. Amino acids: CASSPPDRYEQYF.

CDR3 region: CASSFFRRDSSGYTF. The CDR3 DNA is TGTGCCAGCAGCTTTTTTCGACGGGATAGTAGCGGCTACACCTTC. This chain connects TRBV6-5 to TRBJ1-2, with D uncertain. Trimming removed 6 bases from V and 8 bases from J, with 22 bases in between. This CDR3 has 15 residues. Germline-derived CDR1 and CDR2 are MNHEY and SVGAGI.

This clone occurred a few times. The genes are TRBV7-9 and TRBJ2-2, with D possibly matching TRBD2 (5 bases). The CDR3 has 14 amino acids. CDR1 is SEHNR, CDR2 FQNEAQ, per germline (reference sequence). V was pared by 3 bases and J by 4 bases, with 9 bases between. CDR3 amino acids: CASSFGEVTGELFF. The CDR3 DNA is TGTGCCAGCAGCTTCGGGGAAGTCACCGGGGAGCTGTTTTTT.

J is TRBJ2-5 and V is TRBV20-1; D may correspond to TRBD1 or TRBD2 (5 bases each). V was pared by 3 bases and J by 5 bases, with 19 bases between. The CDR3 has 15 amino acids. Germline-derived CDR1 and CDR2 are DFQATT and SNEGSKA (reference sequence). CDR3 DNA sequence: TGCAGTGCTAGTTGGGGGTCCTTAATCGAGGAGACCCAGTACTTC. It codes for CSASWGSLIEETQYF.

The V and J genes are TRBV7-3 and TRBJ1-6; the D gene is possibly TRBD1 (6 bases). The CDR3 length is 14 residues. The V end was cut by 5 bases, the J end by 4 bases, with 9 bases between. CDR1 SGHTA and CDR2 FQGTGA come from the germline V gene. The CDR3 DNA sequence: TGTGCCAGCAGCCCGGGACAATATAATTCACCCCTCCACTTT. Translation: CASSPGQYNSPLHF.

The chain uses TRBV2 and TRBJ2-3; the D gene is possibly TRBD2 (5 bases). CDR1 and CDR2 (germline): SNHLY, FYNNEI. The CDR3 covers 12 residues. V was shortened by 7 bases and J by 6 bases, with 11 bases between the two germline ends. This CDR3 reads CASKGPGDTQYF. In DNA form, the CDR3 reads TGTGCCAGCAAAGGACCGGGGGATACGCAGTATTTT.

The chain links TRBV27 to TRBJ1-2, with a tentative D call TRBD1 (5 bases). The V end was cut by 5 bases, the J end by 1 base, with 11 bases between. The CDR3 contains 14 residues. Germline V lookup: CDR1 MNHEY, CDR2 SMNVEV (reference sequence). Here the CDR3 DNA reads TGTGCCAGCAGTCCCCGGGACGGTAACTATGGCTACACCTTC. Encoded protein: CASSPRDGNYGYTF.

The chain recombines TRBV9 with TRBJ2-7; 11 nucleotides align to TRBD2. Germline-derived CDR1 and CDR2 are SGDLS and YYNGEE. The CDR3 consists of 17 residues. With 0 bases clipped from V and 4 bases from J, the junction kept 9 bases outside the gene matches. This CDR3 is CASSVDSLASGRYEQYF. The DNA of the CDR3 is TGTGCCAGCAGCGTAGATTCCCTGGCTAGCGGGAGGTACGAGCAGTACTTC.

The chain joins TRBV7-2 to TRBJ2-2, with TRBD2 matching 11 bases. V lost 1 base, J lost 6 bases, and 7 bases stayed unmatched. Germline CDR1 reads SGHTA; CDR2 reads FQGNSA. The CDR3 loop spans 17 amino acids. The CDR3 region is CASSLGVAGGRAGELFF. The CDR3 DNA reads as TGTGCCAGCAGCTTAGGAGTAGCGGGGGGGCGTGCCGGGGAGCTGTTTTTT. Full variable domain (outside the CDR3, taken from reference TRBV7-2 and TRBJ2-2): GAGVSQSPSNKVTEKGKDVELRCDPISGHTALYWYRQSLGQGLEFLIYFQGNSAPDKSGLPSDRFSAERTGGSVSTLTIQRTQQEDSAVYLCASSLGVAGGRAGELFFGEGSRLTVL.